This T cell receptor (beta chain) was identified in a study of cytomegalovirus exposure and HLA in healthy donors. Study-level results: Per a later analysis, about 17,000 TCR beta sequences showed association with HLA alleles at 0.05 false discovery rate. Analyzed later, most CMV-associated TCR beta chains appeared HLA-restricted. HLA-A and HLA-B allele assignments for most subjects were reportedly predicted accurately using TCR beta sequences.

The PCR employed 60 Vbeta primers together with 13 Jbeta primers. Data came from immunoSEQ multiplex PCR; TCRdb stores just in-frame clones and leaves some out. The sample holds fewer than 110,000 clones, about 74% seen once. The CDR3 consists of 18 residues. Trimming removed 4 bases from V and 0 bases from J; junction bases left unmatched: 8. Germline V CDR1 and CDR2: LGHNA, YNFKEQ. This clone was recorded once. Its antigen is not identified. The chain combines TRBV4-2 with TRBJ1-5; 11 bases match TRBD1. The sequence was obtained from a woman in her thirties or forties in good health and CMV-seropositive. Sequencing used PBMCs. The CDR3 is CASSPGQGARYSNQPQHF. CDR3 in DNA: TGTGCCAGCAGCCCTGGACAGGGGGCGCGATATAGCAATCAGCCCCAGCATTTT.